Listed below are T cell receptor beta chains from one sample, sequenced in a study of shared clonotypes between healthy human individuals. Sequencing was performed with immunoSEQ multiplex PCR; in TCRdb, only in-frame clones are kept and a portion is missing. This table holds 950,000 to 1,100,000 clones, around three quarters found once. Sequenced sample: memory CD4+ T cells from PBMCs. The receptors stem from a young man in good health. Some clones in this sample may be carry-over from other donors' samples. The CDR3 runs from the conserved cysteine through the conserved F or W. A D gene is named only where the DNA matches it firmly. For some rows the clone size is stated as once, few or many, or as a class when expanded; others skip it.

TRBV21-1	-	TRBJ2-2	-	TGTGCCAGCAGCTGTAAAAGGTGGACAGGGGGCTCCGGGGAGCTGTTTTTT	CASSCKRWTGGSGELFF
TRBV15	-	TRBJ2-1	-	TGTGCCACCAGCAGAGTAGAAGGGGCCCAGTTCTTC	CATSRVEGAQFF
TRBV5-1	TRBD2	TRBJ2-5	-	TGCGCCAGCAGCCCGTCACTAGCGGGAGGGAGTCTCGAGACCCAGTACTTC	CASSPSLAGGSLETQYF
TRBV7-2	TRBD2	TRBJ2-5	-	TGTGCCAGCAGCTTAGCGGTACTAGCGGGAGGACGGGAGACCCAGTACTTC	CASSLAVLAGGRETQYF
TRBV27	-	TRBJ2-7	-	TGTGCCAGCAGGACTACAGGGTTGCGGCAGTACTTC	CASRTTGLRQYF
TRBV19	TRBD1	TRBJ1-1	-	TGTGCCAGTTTAGGGACAGGGGAGAACACTGAAGCTTTCTTT	CASLGTGENTEAFF
TRBV5-5	-	TRBJ1-3	-	TGTGCCAGCAGCTTGGCTCCGGGCGCCACTGGAAACACCATATATTTT	CASSLAPGATGNTIYF
TRBV10-3	-	TRBJ1-2	once	TGTGCCATCAGTGCCCAAGGGGCTATGCACTATGGCTACACCTTC	CAISAQGAMHYGYTF
TRBV2	TRBD2	TRBJ2-3	once	TGTGCCGGGCGGGAGTTCAGCGATACGCAGTATTTT	CAGREFSDTQYF
TRBV28	TRBD1	TRBJ1-3	-	TGTGCCAGCAGTTCGACAGGGACAGGAAACACCATATATTTT	CASSSTGTGNTIYF
TRBV5-6	-	TRBJ1-2	-	TGTGCCAGCAGCTGGGGAGGAGGGGTGAGCTATGGCTACACCTTC	CASSWGGGVSYGYTF
TRBV14	-	TRBJ2-5	-	TGTGCCAGCAGCCAACAAAGGGGGGAGACCCAGTACTTC	CASSQQRGETQYF
TRBV30	-	TRBJ2-7	-	TGTGCCTGGGGACGGGACTACGAGCAGTACTTC	CAWGRDYEQYF
TRBV5-1	-	TRBJ2-5	once	TGCGCCAGCAGCCAGATGGAGACCCAGTACTTC	CASSQMETQYF
TRBV23-1	-	TRBJ1-5	-	TGCGCCAGCAGTCAAAGAAAGAAGGACGGAGCAAATCAGCCCCAGCATTTT	CASSQRKKDGANQPQHF
TRBV11-2	TRBD2	TRBJ2-1	-	TGTGCCAGTAGCTTAGCCCCCGGGGGGGGTGAGCAGTTCTTC	CASSLAPGGGEQFF
TRBV6-4	TRBD1	TRBJ1-6	few	TGTGCCAGCAGAACCGGGACAGGGACATCACCCCTCCACTTT	CASRTGTGTSPLHF
TRBV5-8	TRBD2	TRBJ2-1	-	TGTGCCAGCAGCTTGCGGGACTACTCCTACAATGAGCAGTTCTTC	CASSLRDYSYNEQFF
TRBV18	TRBD1	TRBJ2-5	-	TGTGCCAGCTCACCGGGACAGGGAACCCACCAAGAGACCCAGTACTTC	CASSPGQGTHQETQYF
TRBV5-4	TRBD1	TRBJ2-7	-	TGTGCCAGCAGCGCGGGACAGGATTACGAGCAGTACTTC	CASSAGQDYEQYF
TRBV5-4	-	TRBJ1-3	many	TGTGCCAGCAGCTTGGCAGGGGTCGACTCTGGAAACACCATATATTTT	CASSLAGVDSGNTIYF
TRBV7-2	-	TRBJ2-2	-	TGTGCCAGCAGCTTGGGCTTGGGGAACACCGGGGAGCTGTTTTTT	CASSLGLGNTGELFF
TRBV9	-	TRBJ1-3	-	TGTGCCAGCAGCCCTTCCCGGACCTCTGGAAACACCATATATTTT	CASSPSRTSGNTIYF
TRBV28	TRBD2	TRBJ2-7	-	TGTGCCAGCGTAGCGGGGGACTACGAGCAGTACTTC	CASVAGDYEQYF
TRBV5-6	-	TRBJ2-5	-	TGTGCCAGCAGCCCGCTTGACATCGGGGAGACCCAGTACTTC	CASSPLDIGETQYF
TRBV19	TRBD1	TRBJ1-2	-	TGTGCCAGTAGTACACTAGGGACAGCTCATGGCTACACCTTC	CASSTLGTAHGYTF
TRBV11-2	-	TRBJ2-2	-	TGTGCCAGCAGCTTAGTTTCGGGACCCGGGGAGCTGTTTTTT	CASSLVSGPGELFF
TRBV7-2	TRBD1	TRBJ1-1	-	TGTGCCAGCAGCGAGGGGACAGGGGGAGGTGAAGCTTTCTTT	CASSEGTGGGEAFF
TRBV5-8	TRBD2	TRBJ2-3	-	TGTGCCAGCAGCTTGCAGAGGACTAGTTCAGATACGCAGTATTTT	CASSLQRTSSDTQYF
TRBV7-3	TRBD2	TRBJ2-1	-	TGTGCCAGCAGCTTCCTAGCGGGGGACTACAATGAGCAGTTCTTC	CASSFLAGDYNEQFF
TRBV25-1	-	TRBJ2-5	-	TGTGCCAGCGGACCACTCGACAGGAGTCAACAAGAGACCCAGTACTTC	CASGPLDRSQQETQYF
TRBV19	TRBD1	TRBJ1-5	-	TGTGCCAGTTCGAAGGAACCCACAGGGGGCCGCAATCAGCCCCAGCATTTT	CASSKEPTGGRNQPQHF
TRBV7-2	-	TRBJ1-3	-	TGTGCCAGCAGCTTGGGGTTATCTGGAAACACCATATATTTT	CASSLGLSGNTIYF
TRBV30	TRBD1	TRBJ1-4	once	TGTGCCTGGACCCCGACAGGGAGCGATGAAAAACTGTTTTTT	CAWTPTGSDEKLFF
TRBV5-1	-	TRBJ1-3	-	TGCGCCAGCACCGGGTTGGGCGGCGACTCTGGAAACACCATATATTTT	CASTGLGGDSGNTIYF
TRBV5-6	-	TRBJ2-7	once	TGTGCCAGCAGCTTCCTCGGGGTCCCGGAGCAGTACTTC	CASSFLGVPEQYF
TRBV6-6	-	TRBJ1-5	few	TGTGCCACCCGCGACAGGCGCGATCAGCCCCAGCATTTT	CATRDRRDQPQHF
TRBV6-5	-	TRBJ2-7	-	TGTGCCAGCAGTTACTCCGGGACCTACGAGCAGTACTTC	CASSYSGTYEQYF
TRBV10-3	-	TRBJ2-1	-	TGTGCCATCAGTGAGCGGGGGCGGGGCCTCTACAATGAGCAGTTCTTC	CAISERGRGLYNEQFF
TRBV29-1	TRBD1	TRBJ1-1	-	TGCAGCGTTGAAATGCGACAGGGGGCGGCTGAAGCTTTCTTT	CSVEMRQGAAEAFF
TRBV9	-	TRBJ2-7	-	TGTGCCAGCAGCGTAGTTGCGGGTTCCTACGAGCAGTACTTC	CASSVVAGSYEQYF
TRBV2	-	TRBJ1-2	-	TGTGCCAGCAGGTATAGGGCAGGGACTAACTATGGCTACACCTTC	CASRYRAGTNYGYTF
TRBV6-1	-	TRBJ1-5	-	TGTGCCAGCAGTGGGGGACGGGGGGTTGTTTATCAGCCCCAGCATTTT	CASSGGRGVVYQPQHF
TRBV2	-	TRBJ1-2	once	TGTGCCAGCAGAGGAGGGTTGGCGTCGGGCGGCTACACCTTC	CASRGGLASGGYTF
TRBV7-3	-	TRBJ2-2	once	TGTGCCAGCAGCCTTCACGCGAACACCGGGGAGCTGTTTTTT	CASSLHANTGELFF
TRBV5-8	TRBD2	TRBJ2-1	-	TGTGCCAGCAGCTTAAGCGGGAGGGCCTGGGAGCAGTTCTTC	CASSLSGRAWEQFF
TRBV27	-	TRBJ2-3	-	TGTGCCAGCAGTCTCATCCGGGACCTCACGCAGTATTTT	CASSLIRDLTQYF
TRBV28	TRBD2	TRBJ2-2	few	TGTGCCAGCAGTTTATGGCTAGCGGGCACCGGGGAGCTGTTTTTT	CASSLWLAGTGELFF
TRBV4-3	-	TRBJ1-1	-	TGCGCCAGCAGCGCTTCGGGGAACACTGAAGCTTTCTTT	CASSASGNTEAFF
TRBV6-5	-	TRBJ1-2	-	TGTGCCAGCAGCTCAAATCGGCCCAATGGCTACACCTTC	CASSSNRPNGYTF
TRBV30	-	TRBJ2-6	-	TGTGCCTGGAGTGCGTATATGACAGGTTACTCTGGGGCCAACGTCCTGACTTTC	CAWSAYMTGYSGANVLTF